This passage covers 21 T cell receptor beta chains from one sample sequenced in a study of metastatic and nonmetastatic thyroid tumors. TCRdb re-clonotyped the PCR reads via MiXCR. The table shows 20,000 to 25,000 clones, with 24% occurring only once. All patients were untreated before thyroid surgery. Sequenced material: tumor tissue. These receptors originate from a female donor with papillary thyroid cancer or a benign thyroid nodule (not recorded which). Some clones in this sample may be carry-over from other donors' samples.

This clone was detected ten times or more. V gene TRBV4-3 combines with J gene TRBJ1-2; D gene ambiguous. Trimming took 0 bases from V and 3 from J, leaving 11 bases between them. The CDR3 spans 15 residues. Germline V gene data show CDR1 as LGHNA and CDR2 as YSLEER. The CDR3 nucleotides read TGCGCCAGCAGCCAAGATTCTGCCAACCACTATGGCTACACCTTC. This sequence encodes CASSQDSANHYGYTF.

This chain joins TRBV6-1 and TRBJ2-5, with 9 positions matching TRBD1. From germline, CDR1 is MNHNS and CDR2 SASEGT. This CDR3 is 15 amino acids long. V lost 5 bases and J lost 4; bases outside the gene matches: 8. CDR3 protein: CASSFPTGGRETQYF. CDR3 coding DNA: TGTGCCAGCAGTTTTCCTACAGGGGGCAGAGAGACCCAGTACTTC.

This clone was picked up many times. V usage is TRBV7-2 and J usage is TRBJ1-5, with unresolved D. V was trimmed by 1 base and J by 4 bases, leaving 11 bases between them. From germline, CDR1 is SGHTA and CDR2 FQGNSA. The CDR3 has 15 amino acids. The CDR3 coding sequence is TGTGCCAGCAGCTTAGGAGGGTCCTTTAATCAGCCCCAGCATTTT. It is translated as CASSLGGSFNQPQHF. Full variable domain (rest looked up from reference TRBV7-2 and TRBJ1-5): GAGVSQSPSNKVTEKGKDVELRCDPISGHTALYWYRQSLGQGLEFLIYFQGNSAPDKSGLPSDRFSAERTGGSVSTLTIQRTQQEDSAVYLCASSLGGSFNQPQHFGDGTRLSIL.

V and J are TRBV20-1 and TRBJ2-1; 9 nucleotides agree with TRBD2. The CDR3 is 16 residues long. The V gene's germline CDR1 is DFQATT and CDR2 SNEGSKA (reference sequence). V lost 3 bases, J lost 6 bases, and 12 bases stayed unmatched. CDR3 in DNA: TGCAGTGCTAGCCCCGCCGGGACTAGCTGGATCAATGAGCAGTTCTTC. It encodes CSASPAGTSWINEQFF.

This clone was counted between two and nine times. Given a much more abundant clone one base away, this may be a read error. V and J are TRBV6-1 and TRBJ2-7; 7 positions match TRBD2. V shed 10 bases, J shed 2 bases, and the junction held 11 bases outside the gene matches. Per germline, CDR1 MNHNS and CDR2 SASEGT. The CDR3 runs 14 residues. CDR3: CAILNGRPTYEQYF. The CDR3 bases are TGTGCCATCCTAAACGGGAGGCCTACCTACGAGCAGTACTTC.

V and J are TRBV19 and TRBJ1-1; D not certain. CDR3 length: 13 amino acids. CDR1 is LNHDA and CDR2 is SQIVND in the germline V gene (reference sequence). Trimming took off 7 bases at V and 8 bases at J, with 17 bases between the two ends. This chain's CDR3 is CASTIGAASEAFF. For the CDR3, the DNA is TGTGCCAGTACCATTGGTGCCGCCTCCGAAGCTTTCTTT.

In this sample, this clone turned up many times. The chain combines TRBV7-2 with TRBJ2-3; D tentatively fits TRBD1 or TRBD2 (5 bases each). The length of the CDR3 is 14 residues. The V end lost 5 bases, the J end lost 6 bases, and 15 bases lay between the germline ends. Germline CDR1 and CDR2: SGHTA and FQGNSA. This CDR3 is CASSPGRITDTQYF. In nucleotides, the CDR3 is TGTGCCAGCAGCCCGGGACGGATCACGGATACGCAGTATTTT.

Only a few counts were recorded for this clone. The J gene is TRBJ2-7, the V gene TRBV2; TRBD2 agrees at 7 bases. The V segment lost 6 bases and the J segment 5 bases; nucleotides outside the gene matches: 4. CDR3 length: 12 residues. Per the germline V gene, CDR1 is SNHLY and CDR2 is FYNNEI. The CDR3 is CASRGGTHEQYF. The CDR3 DNA reads as TGTGCCAGCAGGGGGGGGACCCACGAGCAGTACTTC.

In its sample, this clone is large. The chain employs TRBV2 and TRBJ2-7; TRBD1 matches 8 bases. Trimming cost V 6 bases and J 2 bases; bases outside gene matches: 9. Germline V gene lookup returns CDR1 SNHLY and CDR2 FYNNEI. The CDR3 totals 15 residues. In DNA, the CDR3 is TGTGCCAGCAGCTTTAGGACAGGGAGGACCTACGAGCAGTACTTC. This encodes CASSFRTGRTYEQYF.

The J gene is TRBJ1-5, the V gene TRBV19; no firm D call. From germline, CDR1 is LNHDA and CDR2 SQIVND (reference sequence). The CDR3 consists of 15 residues. The germline V and J ends were trimmed by 4 bases and 10 bases, with 20 bases remaining between them. The CDR3 bases are TGTGCCAGTAGTAAAGGGTTTTATAGCAATCTTCCCCAGCATTTT. As protein: CASSKGFYSNLPQHF.

This clone has more than one count but fewer than ten. The rearrangement links TRBV30 to TRBJ2-1, with no clear D. This CDR3 is built from 12 residues. Between the trimmed V and J ends, which lost 0 bases and 12 bases, there was a span of 12 bases. CDR1 and CDR2 from the germline V gene are GTSNPN and SVGIG (reference sequence). For the CDR3, the DNA is TGTGCCTGGAGTGTTGTGAACAGTATGCAGTTCTTC. Its translation is CAWSVVNSMQFF.

The J gene is TRBJ1-2, the V gene TRBV12-3 or TRBV12-4; D is unclear. The CDR3 is 15 amino acids. Trimming took off 5 bases at V and 6 bases at J, with 19 bases between the two ends. The CDR3 loop is CASSTRVLTGHGYTF. The CDR3, as DNA: TGTGCCAGCAGTACCCGGGTCCTTACCGGCCATGGCTACACCTTC.

This clone was observed a handful of times. A read error may account for a junction end that differs from germline. The genes are TRBV2 and TRBJ1-2; D is undetermined. There are 14 residues in the CDR3. Germline V gene data show CDR1 as SNHLY and CDR2 as FYNNEI. The CDR3 spells CASRPPGDGYGYAF. CDR3 DNA: TGTGCCAGCAGGCCCCCAGGTGATGGTTATGGCTACGCCTTC.

The sample holds a few counts of this clone. At one of its ends the junction is not consistent with the germline gene, which may arise from a read error. The J gene is TRBJ2-7, the V gene TRBV7-9, with D perhaps matching TRBD2 (5 bases). Germline loops: CDR1 SEHNR, CDR2 FQNEAQ (reference sequence). CDR3 length: 12 amino acids. CDR3 amino acids: CASSLGDYEHYF. Written as DNA, the CDR3 is TGTGCCAGCAGCTTAGGAGACTACGAGCATTACTTC.

As regards this clone: Other DNA sequences in the sample encode the same CDR3. The chain recombines TRBV20-1 with TRBJ2-1; maybe TRBD2 (5 bases). There are 18 residues in the CDR3. CDR1 and CDR2 (germline): DFQATT, SNEGSKA (reference sequence). Trimming removed 3 bases from V and 0 bases from J, with 21 bases in between. The CDR3 DNA reads TGCAGTGCTAGTTGGGCAGTGTCGAACACTAGCTCCTACAATGAGCAGTTCTTC. Translating gives CSASWAVSNTSSYNEQFF.

This clone counts as medium-sized. This rearrangement joins TRBV28 to TRBJ1-2; unclear D gene. The CDR3 totals 12 residues. The germline V gene has CDR1 MDHEN and CDR2 SYDVKM. Trimming cost V 6 bases and J 5 bases, with 10 bases left between them. The CDR3 DNA reads TGTGCCAGCAGAGGAGGAAGATATGGCTACACCTTC. As protein: CASRGGRYGYTF.

On this clone: The junction does not match germline at one end; this may be a read error. The CDR3 spells CANSLGGYMDEAFF. CDR3 DNA sequence: TGTGCCAACAGCTTAGGTGGTTATATGGATGAAGCTTTCTTT. The chain joins TRBV7-2 to TRBJ1-1; D not certain. CDR3 length: 14 amino acids. In germline, CDR1 is SGHTA, CDR2 FQGNSA.

The chain uses TRBV11-3 and TRBJ1-1, with 8 bases aligning to TRBD1. Germline CDR1 SGHNT, CDR2 YENEEA. Losses at the gene ends were 5 bases for V and 4 bases for J; bases not matched to a gene: 6. The length of the CDR3 is 14 residues. DNA of the CDR3: TGTGCCAGCAGCGCACAGGGGGGAGTCACTGAAGCTTTCTTT. Translated, it gives CASSAQGGVTEAFF.

The table lists this clone with a few counts. This chain joins TRBV6-4 and TRBJ2-2; no reliable D call. The CDR3 runs 13 residues. The germline V and J ends were trimmed by 0 bases and 3 bases, with 2 bases remaining between them. In germline, CDR1 is MRHNA, CDR2 SNTAGT. CDR3 sequence (DNA): TGTGCCAGCAGTGACTCGGACACCGGGGAGCTGTTTTTT. This encodes CASSDSDTGELFF.

This clone was found many times. The rearrangement links TRBV3-1 to TRBJ2-5, with TRBD2 matching 9 bases. CDR3 length equals 16 residues. Germline V gene sequence: CDR1 LGHDT, CDR2 YNNKEL (reference sequence). V gave up 4 bases and J gave up 1 base; unmatched junction bases: 7. CDR3 bases: TGTGCCAGCAGCCCCCGACTAGCGGTCATCCAAGAGACCCAGTACTTC. Translation: CASSPRLAVIQETQYF.

In its sample, this clone ranks as medium-sized (0.01 to 0.1%). This sequence joins TRBV24-1 and TRBJ2-1; unclear D gene. Deletions cut 1 base from V and 8 bases from J, with 5 bases between. Germline V lookup: CDR1 KGHDR, CDR2 SFDVKD. The CDR3 has 12 residues. The chain's CDR3 is CATSDFRYEQFF. The DNA of the CDR3 is TGTGCCACCAGTGATTTTCGGTATGAGCAGTTCTTC.